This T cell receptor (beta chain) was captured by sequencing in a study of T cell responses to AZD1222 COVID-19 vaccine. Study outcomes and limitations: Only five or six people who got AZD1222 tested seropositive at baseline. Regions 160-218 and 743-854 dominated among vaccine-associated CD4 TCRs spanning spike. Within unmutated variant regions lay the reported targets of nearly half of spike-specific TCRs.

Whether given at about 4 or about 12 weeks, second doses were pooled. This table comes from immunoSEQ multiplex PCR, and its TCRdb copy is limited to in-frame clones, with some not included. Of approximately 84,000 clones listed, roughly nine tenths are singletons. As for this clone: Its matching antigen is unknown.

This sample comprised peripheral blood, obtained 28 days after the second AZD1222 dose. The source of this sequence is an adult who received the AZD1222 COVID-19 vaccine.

The CDR3 region has the DNA TGTGCCAGCAGCGTAGACGACTATGGCTACACCTTC. Translating it yields CASSVDDYGYTF. The V gene is TRBV9, the J gene TRBJ1-2; D remains unclear. Trimming cost V 0 bases and J 3 bases, with 3 bases left between them. This CDR3 contains 12 residues. Germline-derived CDR1 and CDR2 are SGDLS and YYNGEE.